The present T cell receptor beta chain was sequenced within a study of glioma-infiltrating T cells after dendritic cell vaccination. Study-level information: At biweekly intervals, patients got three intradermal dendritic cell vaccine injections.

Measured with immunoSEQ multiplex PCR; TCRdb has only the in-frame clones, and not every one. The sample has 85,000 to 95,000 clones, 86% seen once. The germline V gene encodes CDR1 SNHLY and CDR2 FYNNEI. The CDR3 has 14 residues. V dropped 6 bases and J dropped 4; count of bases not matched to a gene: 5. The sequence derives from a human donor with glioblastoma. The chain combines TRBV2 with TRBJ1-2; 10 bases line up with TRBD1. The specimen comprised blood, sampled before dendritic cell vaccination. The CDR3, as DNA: TGTGCCAGCAGCGTGGGACAGGGGAGCTATGGCTACACCTTC. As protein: CASSVGQGSYGYTF.